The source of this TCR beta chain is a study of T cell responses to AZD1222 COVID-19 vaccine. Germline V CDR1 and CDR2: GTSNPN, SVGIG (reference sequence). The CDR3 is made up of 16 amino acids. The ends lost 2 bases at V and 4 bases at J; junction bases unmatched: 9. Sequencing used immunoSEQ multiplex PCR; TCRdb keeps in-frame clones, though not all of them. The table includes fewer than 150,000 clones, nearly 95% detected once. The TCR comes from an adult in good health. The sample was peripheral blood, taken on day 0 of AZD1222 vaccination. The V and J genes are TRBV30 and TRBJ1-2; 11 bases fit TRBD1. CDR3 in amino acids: CAWSTTRTGGSYGYTF. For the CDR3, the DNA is TGTGCCTGGAGTACGACTAGGACAGGGGGCAGCTATGGCTACACCTTC.